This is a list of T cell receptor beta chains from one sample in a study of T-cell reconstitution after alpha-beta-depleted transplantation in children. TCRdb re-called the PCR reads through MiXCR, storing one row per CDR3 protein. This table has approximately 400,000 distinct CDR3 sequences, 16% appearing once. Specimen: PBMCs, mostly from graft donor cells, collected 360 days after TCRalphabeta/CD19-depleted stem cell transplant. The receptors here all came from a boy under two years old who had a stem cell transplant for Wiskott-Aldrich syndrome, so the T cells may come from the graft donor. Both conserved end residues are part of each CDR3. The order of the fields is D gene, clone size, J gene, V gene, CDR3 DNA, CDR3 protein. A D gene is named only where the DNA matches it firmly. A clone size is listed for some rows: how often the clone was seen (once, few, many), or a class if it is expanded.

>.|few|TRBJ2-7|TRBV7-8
TGTGCCAGCAGCTTAGCGCCCAGGGGAAGGAACGAGCAGTACTTC
CASSLAPRGRNEQYF
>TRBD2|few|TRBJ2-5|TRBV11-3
TGTGCCAGCAGCGGACTAGCGGGAGGAGAGACCCAGTACTTC
CASSGLAGGETQYF
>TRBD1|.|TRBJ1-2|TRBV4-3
TGCGCCAGCAGCCGCAGACAGGGTGACTATGGCTACACCTTC
CASSRRQGDYGYTF
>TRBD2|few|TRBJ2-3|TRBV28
TGTGCCAGCAGCCGCCTAGCGGGGGTACTCACAGATACGCAGTATTTT
CASSRLAGVLTDTQYF
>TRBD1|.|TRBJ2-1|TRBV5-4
TGTGCCAGCAGCTGGGACAGAACCTCCTACAATGAGCAGTTCTTC
CASSWDRTSYNEQFF
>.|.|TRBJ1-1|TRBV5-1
TGCGCCAGCAGCCGCGGTGGGGAAACTGAAGCTTTCTTT
CASSRGGETEAFF
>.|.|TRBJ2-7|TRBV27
TGTGCCAGCAGGCTTACAGGCACGGGCGAGCAGTACTTC
CASRLTGTGEQYF
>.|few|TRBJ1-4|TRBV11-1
TGTGCCAGCAGCGGCGACGGGACACCGCTTCTCCTTGCAACTAATGAAAAACTTTTTTTT
CASSGDGTPLLLATNEKLFF
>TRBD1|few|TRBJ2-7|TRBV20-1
TGCAGTGCTCCGGACAGGGCCAAGAGAGAGCAGTACTTC
CSAPDRAKREQYF
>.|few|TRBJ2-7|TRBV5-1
TGCGCCAGCAGCCTGTCGGGACTCAGCTCCTACGAGCAGTACTTC
CASSLSGLSSYEQYF
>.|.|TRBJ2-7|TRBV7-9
TGTGCCAGCAGCCGGATGGAGACAGACTTGAGCTACTACGAGCAGTACTTC
CASSRMETDLSYYEQYF
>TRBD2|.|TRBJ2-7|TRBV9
TGTGCCAGCAGCCCTAGCGGGAGGCCCTCCTACGAGCAGTACTTC
CASSPSGRPSYEQYF
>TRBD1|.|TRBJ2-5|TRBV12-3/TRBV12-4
TGTGCCAGCAGGTTACCGGGACAGGGTGGAGAGACCCAGTACTTC
CASRLPGQGGETQYF
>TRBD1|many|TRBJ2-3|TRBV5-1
TGCGCCAGCAGCCCTCCGGGACAGGGGAGGTCGGGTACGCAGTATTTT
CASSPPGQGRSGTQYF
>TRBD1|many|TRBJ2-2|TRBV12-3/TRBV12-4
TGTGCCAGCAGTTTGCGGACAGGGGGCAAGGGGGAGCTGTTTTTT
CASSLRTGGKGELFF
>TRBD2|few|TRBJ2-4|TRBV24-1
TGTGCCACCAGTGACCCGGGACTATCAAACATTCAGTACTTC
CATSDPGLSNIQYF
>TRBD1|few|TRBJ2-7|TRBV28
TGTGCCAGCAGTATGACAGGGGGGAATGGTTACGAGCAGTACTTC
CASSMTGGNGYEQYF
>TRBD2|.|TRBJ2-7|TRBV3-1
TGTGCCAGCAGCCAATCCGGGGGGGCGTGGGAGCAGTACTTC
CASSQSGGAWEQYF
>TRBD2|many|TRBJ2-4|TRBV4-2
TGTGCCAGCAGCCAAATGAGCGGGGTTGGGGGCAAAAACATTCAGTACTTC
CASSQMSGVGGKNIQYF
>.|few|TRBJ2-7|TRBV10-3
TGTGCCATCAGGACGGGACTTAACCCTCGGGAAGGGGAGCAGTACTTC
CAIRTGLNPREGEQYF
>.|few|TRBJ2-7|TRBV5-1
TGCGCCAGCAGCTTGGCCGCGACTAGCTACGAGCAGTACTTC
CASSLAATSYEQYF
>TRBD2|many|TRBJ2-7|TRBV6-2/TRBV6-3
TGTGCCAGCAGGGGACTAGCGGGAGGTTACGAGCAGTACTTC
CASRGLAGGYEQYF
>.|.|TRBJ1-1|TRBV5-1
TGCGCCAGCAGCCCCGAAGGGTTGGGGAGGGGCGGGGGCACTGAAGCTTTCTTT
CASSPEGLGRGGGTEAFF
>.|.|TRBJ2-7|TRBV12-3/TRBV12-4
TGTGCCAGCAGTTTAGAAAGGAAGAGATACCACGAGCAGTACTTC
CASSLERKRYHEQYF
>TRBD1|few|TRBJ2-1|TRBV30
TGTGCCTGGAGTGTAAACAGGGGGAATGAGCAGTTCTTC
CAWSVNRGNEQFF
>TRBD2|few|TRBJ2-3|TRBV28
TGTGCCAGCAGTTTATCGGTTAGCGGGGAGGAGGGGACAGATACGCAGTATTTT
CASSLSVSGEEGTDTQYF
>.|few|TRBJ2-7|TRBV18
TGTGCCAGCTCACCCGGAATGCTAACTAGAGGCCACGAGCAGTACTTC
CASSPGMLTRGHEQYF
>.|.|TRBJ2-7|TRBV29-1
TGCAGCGTTCGAGACAACTCCTACGAGCAGTACTTC
CSVRDNSYEQYF
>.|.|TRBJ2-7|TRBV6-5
TGTGCCAGCAGTTACTCGCGCAGGGGGGGCTACGAGCAGTACTTC
CASSYSRRGGYEQYF
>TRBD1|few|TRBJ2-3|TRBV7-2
TGTGCCAGTAGCTTGCTAGGGACAGGACTTTTCACAGATACGCAGTATTTT
CASSLLGTGLFTDTQYF
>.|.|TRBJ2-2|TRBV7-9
TGTGCCAGCAGCTTCTCTCTAGCGATTAACACCGGGGAGCTGTTTTTT
CASSFSLAINTGELFF
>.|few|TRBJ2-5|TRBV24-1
TGTGCCACCAGTGGACAGTACCAAGAGACCCAGTACTTC
CATSGQYQETQYF
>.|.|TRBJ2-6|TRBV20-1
TGCAGTGCTCGAAGGGGCGCTGGGGCCAACGTCCTGACTTTC
CSARRGAGANVLTF
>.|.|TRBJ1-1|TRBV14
TGTGCCAGCAGCCAATACTCGGGGGTGAACACTGAAGCTTTCTTT
CASSQYSGVNTEAFF
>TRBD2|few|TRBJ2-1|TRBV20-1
TGCAGTGCTACCCCCCCGCTAGCGGGAGTTGGGTTCTTC
CSATPPLAGVGFF
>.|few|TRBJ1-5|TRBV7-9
TGTGCCAGCAGTTCGGGAGACAGGAGCAATCAGCCCCAGCATTTT
CASSSGDRSNQPQHF
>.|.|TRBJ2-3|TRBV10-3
TGTGCCATCAGGAGGACTGGCACAGATACGCAGTATTTT
CAIRRTGTDTQYF
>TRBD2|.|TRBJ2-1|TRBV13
TGTGCCAGCAGCTTAGGTGGGCTAGCGGGAGTAAGCAATGAGCAGTTCTTC
CASSLGGLAGVSNEQFF
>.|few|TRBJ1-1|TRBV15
TGTGCCACCAGCACACCGATTGGTCTGAACACTGAAGCTTTCTTT
CATSTPIGLNTEAFF
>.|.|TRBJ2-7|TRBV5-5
TGTGCCAGCAGCTTGGGGAGGCAGGTTACCTACGAGCAGTACTTC
CASSLGRQVTYEQYF
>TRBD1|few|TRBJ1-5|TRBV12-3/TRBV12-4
TGTGCCAGCAGCTTAGACAGGGGGCAAGGGCAGCCCCAGCATTTT
CASSLDRGQGQPQHF
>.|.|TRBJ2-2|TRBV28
TGTGCCACCTTATGGGGGGCGACCGGGGAGCTGTTTTTT
CATLWGATGELFF
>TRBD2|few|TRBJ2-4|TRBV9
TGTGCCAGCAGCGTGGGTTCAGGACTAGGATCGAACATTCAGTACTTC
CASSVGSGLGSNIQYF
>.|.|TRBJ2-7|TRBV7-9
TGTGCCAGCAGCTTGGATGACCGGGTCTACGAGCAGTACTTC
CASSLDDRVYEQYF
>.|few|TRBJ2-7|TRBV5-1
TGCGCCAGCAGCTTTCGGACAGCTGCCTTCTACGAGCAGTACTTC
CASSFRTAAFYEQYF
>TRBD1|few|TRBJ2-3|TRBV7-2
TGTGCCAGCAGCTTAGCCGGGACAGGGGTTGGAGATACGCAGTATTTT
CASSLAGTGVGDTQYF
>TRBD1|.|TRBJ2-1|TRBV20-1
TGCAGCGCCCGGGACAGGGGCAATGAGCAGTTCTTC
CSARDRGNEQFF
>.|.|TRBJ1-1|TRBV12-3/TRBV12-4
TGTGCCAGCGGGTTACACACTGAAGCTTTCTTT
CASGLHTEAFF
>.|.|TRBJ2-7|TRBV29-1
TGCAGCGTTGTCTCGGCAGGGGGGCCGATAGTGCAGTACTTC
CSVVSAGGPIVQYF
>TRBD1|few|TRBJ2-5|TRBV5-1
TGCGCCAGCAGCCCGGGACAGGCTCAAGAGACCCAGTACTTC
CASSPGQAQETQYF
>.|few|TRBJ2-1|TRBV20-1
TGCAGTGCCAGACTAGGGTCTCGCTACAATGAGCAGTTCTTC
CSARLGSRYNEQFF
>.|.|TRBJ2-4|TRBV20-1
TGCAGTGCTAGAGTTTTAGCCAAAAACATTCAGTACTTC
CSARVLAKNIQYF
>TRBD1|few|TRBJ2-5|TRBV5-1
TGCGCCAGCAGCCTCTCCGACAGGGCGGAGACCCAGTACTTC
CASSLSDRAETQYF
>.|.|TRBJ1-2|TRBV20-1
TGCAGTGCTAGGGTGTTCGGGAGGTTAGCTAACTATGGCTACACCTTC
CSARVFGRLANYGYTF
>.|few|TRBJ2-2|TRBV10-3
TGTGCCATCAGTGAGTCGGAGGAAATTCACAGGCCCGGGGAGCTGTTTTTT
CAISESEEIHRPGELFF
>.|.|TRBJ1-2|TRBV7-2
TGTGCCAGCAGCCCATCAGGGGCTAAGGGCTACACCTTC
CASSPSGAKGYTF
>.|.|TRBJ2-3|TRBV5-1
TGCGCCAGCAAAGGGACTTTAAGCACAGATACGCAGTATTTT
CASKGTLSTDTQYF
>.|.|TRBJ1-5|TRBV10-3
TGTGCCATCAGTGAGTCGATGGGGGGAGGCAATCAGCCCCAGCATTTT
CAISESMGGGNQPQHF